This TCR beta chain was identified during a study of cytomegalovirus exposure and HLA in healthy donors. The assay was immunoSEQ multiplex PCR, and TCRdb's table has in-frame clones only and misses some. The sample carries under 150,000 clones, around 84% recorded once. The CDR3 extends over 15 amino acids. The V gene end was trimmed by 3 bases and the J gene end by 0 bases; junction bases not matched to a gene: 3. Per germline, CDR1 SGHNT and CDR2 YYREEE (reference sequence). Material for sequencing was PBMCs. The sequence came from a man between 18 and 29 years old in good health and CMV-seropositive. The chain couples TRBV5-4 to TRBJ2-3; 8 bases align to TRBD2. DNA for the CDR3: TGTGCCAGCAGCTCGGGGGGGACTAGCACAGATACGCAGTATTTT. Encoded protein: CASSSGGTSTDTQYF.